This T cell receptor (beta chain) comes out of a study of cytomegalovirus exposure and HLA in healthy donors (dated by TCRdb to about 2017). Some background on the complete study: A later analysis indicated that the roughly 130 validation repertoires were generated on the platform also employed for the roughly 650 repertoires of the first cohort. The aim of the study was to test whether cataloging public T cell receptors could identify signatures of past pathogen exposure. In addition to the first cohort of several hundred subjects, a separate validation cohort of 120 different subjects was used. To predict cytomegalovirus infection status, the study brought together high-throughput TCR immunosequencing, statistical association of individual TCRs with disease status, and machine learning. Overall results and qualifications from the work: In both the original and validation cohorts, the classifier was reported to diagnose cytomegalovirus status with high specificity and sensitivity. The authors suggested that the approach could potentially be generalized to other disease states and immunological phenotypes. A later analysis found that TCRs clustered in the first cohort also tended to co-occur in the 120 or so validation repertoires, with approximately 93% of cluster scores above 0. Across donors, most TCR sequences were observed very rarely, whereas some public TCRs were present in many individuals. A total of 164 TCR beta chains were listed by the study as associated with cytomegalovirus. In vitro tests confirmed that three of the cytomegalovirus-associated TCR beta chains recognize cytomegalovirus antigens. A later analysis lacked HLA typing for the validation cohort, so it scored co-occurrence in that cohort across all 130 or so repertoires.

Library prep was done by the immunoSEQ multiplex PCR assay. In the source study's methods: A statistical classification framework was developed to diagnose cytomegalovirus status using the catalog of TCR beta chain sequences. Sourced from immuneACCESS, this table was stored by TCRdb with only in-frame sequences that have V and J called. A share of the clones is absent; for the studies checked, an unresolved V gene accounts for under half, and the remainder has no known explanation. D and trimming come from the DNA, and the V and J calls and clone size come from that table. This sample comprises over 150,000 clones, approximately 81% of them detected only once. In total, the top ten clones hold 15% to 20% of the sample. The donors were included in the validation cohort of around 120 subjects, a group kept apart from the roughly 670-subject first cohort. Worth noting for this clone: The clone's antigen remains unknown. One base away there is no much larger clone; base qualities are not given.

Ends trimmed: V by 4 bases, J by 4 bases; bases unmatched to a gene: 10. Via the germline V gene, CDR1 is SGDLS and CDR2 YYNGEE. There are 15 amino acids in the CDR3, from cysteine to phenylalanine inclusive. The retained sequence is limited to the CDR3, 45 bases, with the frame set at the first base. This receptor was obtained from a man younger than 35 in good health and CMV-seropositive. The chain links TRBV9 with TRBJ1-1; a stretch of 7 junction bases matches TRBD1. The sample consisted of PBMCs. The CDR3 region: CASSRGQQLFTEAFF. The nucleotide sequence reads TGTGCCAGCAGCAGGGGACAGCAGTTATTCACTGAAGCTTTCTTT.